This T cell receptor beta chain was captured in a study of identical twins. Points from the study as a whole: Cross-sectional statistics, not tracking of the same donors, supported the conclusions. For zero-insertion analyses, partial confounding could come from invariant MAIT and iNKT cells.

Notes on this clonotype: As yet, its antigen is unknown.

CDR1 SGHAT and CDR2 FQDESV come from the germline V gene (reference sequence). The CDR3 spans 17 residues. The trim removed 1 base at V and 0 bases at J, leaving 7 bases unmatched. A universal primer site came from template switching; cDNA carried unique molecular identifiers. TCRdb recomputed calls from the 5' RACE reads with MiXCR, one row per CDR3 protein. The sample comprises some 600,000 distinct CDR3 sequences, under 8.5% of which are singletons, and 1.6% rests with the top ten. The same specimen was also included in a second study, on yellow fever vaccine responses in identical twins. As that report states: Convergence reportedly seemed to mark part of the twins' vaccine T cell response, with personalization marking the rest.

The chain is built from TRBV11-1 and TRBJ1-1, with 8 bases that match TRBD1. The receptor's source is a woman younger than 35 in good health. Sequenced input: PBMCs. Written as DNA, the CDR3 is TGTGCCAGCAGCTTAGGGACAGGGCTCCGGATGAACACTGAAGCTTTCTTT. The encoded protein is CASSLGTGLRMNTEAFF. The whole variable domain, filled in from reference TRBV11-1 and TRBJ1-1, reads EAEVAQSPRYKITEKSQAVAFWCDPISGHATLYWYRQILGQGPELLVQFQDESVVDDSQLPKDRFSAERLKGVDSTLKIQPAELGDSAMYLCASSLGTGLRMNTEAFFGQGTRLTVV.